The present entry profiles one TCR beta chain with its context. This sample is drawn from a study of blood T cell repertoires in COVID-19. Study information: Acute and convalescent COVID-19 samples came from the United States, Italy and Spain.

In the authors' methods: Reference gene primers were amplified, and this amplification served to estimate nucleated cell counts. TCRdb's table, derived via immunoSEQ multiplex PCR, lists solely in-frame clones and lacks some. Clonal size and the V and J genes are those of that table, whereas D and trimming came from the DNA. This sample carries about 24,000 clones, over 65% of them seen once, and the ten largest clones take about a fifth. Germline-derived CDR1 and CDR2 are SGHAT and FQDESV (reference sequence). The CDR3 runs 13 residues. The V gene lost 6 bases and the J gene lost 6 bases, with 15 bases spanning the gap.

Sequenced: peripheral blood. The TCR sequence derives from a human donor in a cohort sampled during active or convalescent COVID-19. This sequence joins TRBV11-1 and TRBJ2-7; D unclear. In DNA form, the CDR3 reads TGTGCCAGCAGAGTGGGCCAGAAGTCCGAGCAGTACTTC. Its protein is CASRVGQKSEQYF. The variable domain in full, with the rest retrieved from reference TRBV11-1 and TRBJ2-7, is EAEVAQSPRYKITEKSQAVAFWCDPISGHATLYWYRQILGQGPELLVQFQDESVVDDSQLPKDRFSAERLKGVDSTLKIQPAELGDSAMYLCASRVGQKSEQYFGPGTRLTVT.